What follows are 3 T cell receptor beta chains derived from one specimen sequenced in a study of T cells in Graves' hyperthyroidism and ophthalmopathy. Amplified TCR beta CDR3 regions derived from RNA transcripts. HTBI primers drove first-round RT-PCR of the TCR CDR3. One entry per CDR3 protein, called by TCRdb with MiXCR from the multiplex PCR reads. The sample records 700,000 to 950,000 distinct CDR3 sequences, approximately 40% being singletons. The sample consisted of blood. The receptor source for this set is a middle-aged woman with Graves' hyperthyroidism.

The table lists this clonotype with a few counts. A much larger clone lies a single base off, so this may be a read error. DNA of the CDR3: TGCAGTGCTATGGGGCTAGCGAACCAAGAGACCCAGTACTTC. Translated, it gives CSAMGLANQETQYF. The chain employs TRBV20-1 and TRBJ2-5; D may be TRBD2 (6 bases). V dropped 4 bases and J dropped 0 bases, with 12 bases sitting between them. Germline lookup yields CDR1 DFQATT and CDR2 SNEGSKA (reference sequence). The CDR3 runs to 14 residues.

The rearrangement joins TRBV2 to TRBJ1-4; weak D call: TRBD1 (6 bases). This CDR3 has 14 residues. Trimming took 6 bases from V and 8 from J, leaving 16 bases between them. Per the germline V gene, CDR1 is SNHLY and CDR2 is FYNNEI. The CDR3 reads CASRNWDIQEKLFF. In DNA form, the CDR3 reads TGTGCCAGCAGAAATTGGGACATACAAGAAAAACTGTTTTTT.

Many counts were recorded for this clonotype. The rearrangement links TRBV12-3 or TRBV12-4 to TRBJ1-6; a possible D gene is TRBD1 (5 bases). V lost 1 base and J 10 bases, leaving 11 bases between the germline ends. This CDR3 is built from 14 residues. CDR3 protein: CASSLGQLRSPLHF. The CDR3 DNA sequence: TGTGCCAGCAGTTTAGGACAGCTAAGGTCACCCCTCCACTTT.